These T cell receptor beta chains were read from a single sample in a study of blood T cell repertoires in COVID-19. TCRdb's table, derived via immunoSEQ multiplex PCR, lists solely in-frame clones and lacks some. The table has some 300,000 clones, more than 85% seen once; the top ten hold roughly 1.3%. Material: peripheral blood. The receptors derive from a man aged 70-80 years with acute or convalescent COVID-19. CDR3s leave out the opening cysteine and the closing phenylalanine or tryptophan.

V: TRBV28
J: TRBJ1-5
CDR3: ASRIRQGAYQPQH

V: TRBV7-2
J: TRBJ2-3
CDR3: ASSLGRGDTQY

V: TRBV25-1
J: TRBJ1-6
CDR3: ASSLTGGQGYSPLH

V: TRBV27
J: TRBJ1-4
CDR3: ASSLQATNEKLF

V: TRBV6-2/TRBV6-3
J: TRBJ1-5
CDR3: ASSDPPGGNQPQH

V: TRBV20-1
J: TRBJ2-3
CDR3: SARLTDTQY

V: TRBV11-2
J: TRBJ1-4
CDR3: ASSQEWTLKKLF

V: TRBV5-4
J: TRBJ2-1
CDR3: ASSRAKYNEQF

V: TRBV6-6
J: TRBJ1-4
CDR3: ASSYSAGKNEKLF

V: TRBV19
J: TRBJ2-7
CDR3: ASSVSTAIYEQY

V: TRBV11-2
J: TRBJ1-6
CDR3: ASSYRTGAVSPLH

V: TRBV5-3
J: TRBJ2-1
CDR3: ARSMRLAGAADNEQF

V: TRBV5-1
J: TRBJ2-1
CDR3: ASSWQGYNEQF

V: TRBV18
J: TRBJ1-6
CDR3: ASSPDSSYNSPLH

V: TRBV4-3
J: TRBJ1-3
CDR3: ASSQSITGDGNTIY

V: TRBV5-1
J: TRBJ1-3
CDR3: ASSSGTAGSGNTIY

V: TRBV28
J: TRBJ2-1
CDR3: ASISGRAGEQF

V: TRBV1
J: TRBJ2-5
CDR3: TSSHGTEETQY

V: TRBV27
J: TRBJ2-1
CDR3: ASSLEGTSYNEQF

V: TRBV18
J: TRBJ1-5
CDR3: ASSPRTGGDQPQH

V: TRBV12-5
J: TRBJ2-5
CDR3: ASGLGDSSGQETQY

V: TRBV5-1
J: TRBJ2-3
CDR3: ASSTSGARTDTQY

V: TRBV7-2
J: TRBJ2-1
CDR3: ASSYGQVHNEQF

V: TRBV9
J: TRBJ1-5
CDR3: ASGQYQPQH

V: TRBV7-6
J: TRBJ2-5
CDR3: ASSPTPQERETQY

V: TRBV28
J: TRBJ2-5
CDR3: ATHDGGRPQETQY